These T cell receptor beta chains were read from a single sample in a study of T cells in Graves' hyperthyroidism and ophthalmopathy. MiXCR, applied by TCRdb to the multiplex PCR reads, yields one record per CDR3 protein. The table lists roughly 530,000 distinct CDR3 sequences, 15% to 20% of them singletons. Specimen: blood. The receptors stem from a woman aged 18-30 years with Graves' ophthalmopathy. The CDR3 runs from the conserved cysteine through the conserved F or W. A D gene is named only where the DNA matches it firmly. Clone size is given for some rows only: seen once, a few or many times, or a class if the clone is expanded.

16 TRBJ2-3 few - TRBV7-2 TGTGCCAGCAGCTCCTTAGGGGGGGGGGTCACAGATACGCAGTATTTT CASSSLGGGVTDTQYF
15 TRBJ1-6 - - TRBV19 TGTGCCAGTAGTATTTTTGGGGGCGCGGATTCACCCCTCCACTTT CASSIFGGADSPLHF
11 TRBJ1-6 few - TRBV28 TGTGCCAGCAGTGAGGGCTTAACCCTCCACTTT CASSEGLTLHF
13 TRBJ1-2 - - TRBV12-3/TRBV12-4 TGTGCCAGCACCCCCGCTAAGTTCTATGGCTACACCTTC CASTPAKFYGYTF
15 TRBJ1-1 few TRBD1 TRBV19 TGTGCCAGTAACTTTGGCTGGACAGGTAGCACTGAAGCTTTCTTT CASNFGWTGSTEAFF
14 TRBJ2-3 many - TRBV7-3 TGTGCCAGCAGCTTATGGCAGGGTACAGATACGCAGTATTTT CASSLWQGTDTQYF
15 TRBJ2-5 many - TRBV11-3 TGTGCCAGCAGCTTAGACGGGGGTCGTGGGGAGACCCAGTACTTC CASSLDGGRGETQYF
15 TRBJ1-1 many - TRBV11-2 TGTGCCAGCAGCTTAGCCCTCCGGATGAACACTGAAGCTTTCTTT CASSLALRMNTEAFF
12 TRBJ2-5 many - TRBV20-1 TGCAGTGCTAGACACCTCCAAGAGACCCAGTACTTC CSARHLQETQYF
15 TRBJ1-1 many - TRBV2 TGTGCCAGCAGTGAGCAGCCAGCCATGAACACTGAAGCTTTCTTT CASSEQPAMNTEAFF
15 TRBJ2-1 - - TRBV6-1 TGTGCCAGCAGTGAAGGGAGGGGCGTTTACAATGAGCAGTTCTTC CASSEGRGVYNEQFF
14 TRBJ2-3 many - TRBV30 TGTGCCTGGAGGGGGGGGCAGGGCACAGATACGCAGTATTTT CAWRGGQGTDTQYF
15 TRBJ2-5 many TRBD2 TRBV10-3 TGTGCCATCAGTGTCCTAGCGGGAGGGGGAGAGACCCAGTACTTC CAISVLAGGGETQYF
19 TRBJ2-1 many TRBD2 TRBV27 TGTGCCAGCAGTTTACTTCCCGGGACTAGCGGGACTCAAGGGAATGAGCAGTTCTTC CASSLLPGTSGTQGNEQFF
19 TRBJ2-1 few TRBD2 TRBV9 TGTGCCAGCAGCGTAGTGGGGTGGGCTAGCGGGGGAGGATACAATGAGCAGTTCTTC CASSVVGWASGGGYNEQFF
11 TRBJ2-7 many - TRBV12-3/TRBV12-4 TGTGCCAGCAGGAACTTGTACGAGCAGTACTTC CASRNLYEQYF
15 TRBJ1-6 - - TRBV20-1 TGCAGTGCTAGATGGGAGAGCTCCTATAATTCACCCCTCCACTTT CSARWESSYNSPLHF
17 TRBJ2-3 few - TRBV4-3 TGCGCCAGCAGCCAAGATTTAAAGGAGGAAGGGCCAGATACGCAGTATTTT CASSQDLKEEGPDTQYF
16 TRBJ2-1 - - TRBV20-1 TGCAGTGCTAGGGGGCTAGCGCGTAGCTCCTACAATGAGCAGTTCTTC CSARGLARSSYNEQFF